The rows below give T cell receptor beta chains drawn from one sample of a study of CD4 T cells in relation to SARS-CoV-2 and coronaviruses. The antigens these receptors bind are not known. Assay: immunoSEQ multiplex PCR; the TCRdb copy retains only in-frame clones and omits some. The repertoire includes 20,000 to 25,000 clones, 60% to 85% of them detected once, and about a sixth sits in the top ten. Input material: CD4+ T cells from PBMCs, cultured in vitro. These receptor sequences come from a human donor in good health. Both conserved end residues are part of each CDR3. D genes are given only for firm matches. Expanded clones get a size class; other rows say once, few or many, or leave the size out.

v_call: TRBV6-5; d_call: TRBD1; clone_size: -; j_call: TRBJ1-1; cdr3_nt: TGTGCCAGCAGTTACTTAAAAACAGGGGGCGTCTCTGAAGCTTTCTTT; cdr3_aa: CASSYLKTGGVSEAFF
v_call: TRBV7-9; d_call: TRBD1; clone_size: -; j_call: TRBJ2-2; cdr3_nt: TGTGCCAGCAGCCCACAGGGGGCGGCCGGGGAGCTGTTTTTT; cdr3_aa: CASSPQGAAGELFF
v_call: TRBV30; d_call: -; clone_size: once; j_call: TRBJ2-1; cdr3_nt: TGTGCCTGGAGTGGCCCCCTGACAGCATACAATGAGCAGTTCTTC; cdr3_aa: CAWSGPLTAYNEQFF
v_call: TRBV4-2; d_call: TRBD1; clone_size: -; j_call: TRBJ2-7; cdr3_nt: TGTGCCAGCAGCCAATTACCGGGACAGGGCTCCTACGAGCAGTACTTC; cdr3_aa: CASSQLPGQGSYEQYF
v_call: TRBV15; d_call: -; clone_size: -; j_call: TRBJ2-2; cdr3_nt: TGTGCCACCAGCGCAGGGAACACCGGGGAGCTGTTTTTT; cdr3_aa: CATSAGNTGELFF
v_call: TRBV12-5; d_call: -; clone_size: -; j_call: TRBJ1-6; cdr3_nt: TGTGCTAGTGGTGTGATGGCGGATTCACCCCTCCACTTT; cdr3_aa: CASGVMADSPLHF
v_call: TRBV10-3; d_call: -; clone_size: -; j_call: TRBJ2-7; cdr3_nt: TGTGCCATCAAGGCGGGGACCTACGAGCAGTACTTC; cdr3_aa: CAIKAGTYEQYF
v_call: TRBV7-4; d_call: TRBD1; clone_size: once; j_call: TRBJ1-5; cdr3_nt: TGTGCCAGCAGCTTAGGAGGCGAAAGGACAGGGAGGGGTCAGCCCCAGCATTTT; cdr3_aa: CASSLGGERTGRGQPQHF
v_call: TRBV9; d_call: -; clone_size: -; j_call: TRBJ2-3; cdr3_nt: TGTGCCAGCAGCGTTAGCACAGATACGCAGTATTTT; cdr3_aa: CASSVSTDTQYF
v_call: TRBV4-1; d_call: TRBD2; clone_size: -; j_call: TRBJ2-3; cdr3_nt: TGCGCCAGCAGCCAACGGACTAGCGGGAGTTCCACAGATACGCAGTATTTT; cdr3_aa: CASSQRTSGSSTDTQYF
v_call: TRBV6-5; d_call: -; clone_size: -; j_call: TRBJ1-5; cdr3_nt: TGTGCCAGCAACTCAAGGACGGGTCAGCCCCAGCATTTT; cdr3_aa: CASNSRTGQPQHF
v_call: TRBV20-1; d_call: -; clone_size: -; j_call: TRBJ2-1; cdr3_nt: TGCAGTGCAGAAGACTACAATGAGCAGTTCTTC; cdr3_aa: CSAEDYNEQFF
v_call: TRBV7-9; d_call: -; clone_size: -; j_call: TRBJ1-4; cdr3_nt: TGTGCCAGCAGCCCCACTTGGGCAACTAATGAAAAACTGTTTTTT; cdr3_aa: CASSPTWATNEKLFF
v_call: TRBV10-3; d_call: TRBD1; clone_size: -; j_call: TRBJ1-2; cdr3_nt: TGTGCCAATTCAGGACAGGAGGGCTACACCTTC; cdr3_aa: CANSGQEGYTF
v_call: TRBV10-2; d_call: -; clone_size: -; j_call: TRBJ2-5; cdr3_nt: TGCGCCAGCAGTGCGGAATTGGAGACCCAGTACTTC; cdr3_aa: CASSAELETQYF
v_call: TRBV12-3/TRBV12-4; d_call: -; clone_size: -; j_call: TRBJ1-4; cdr3_nt: TGTGCCAGCAGACCGGGGGAGGGCAAACTGTTTTTT; cdr3_aa: CASRPGEGKLFF
v_call: TRBV6-2/TRBV6-3; d_call: -; clone_size: -; j_call: TRBJ1-1; cdr3_nt: TGTGCCAGCAGTTCCAAATCCTCATACACTGAAGCTTTCTTT; cdr3_aa: CASSSKSSYTEAFF
v_call: TRBV7-9; d_call: -; clone_size: -; j_call: TRBJ1-5; cdr3_nt: TGTGCCAGCAGCTTAGGGTTGGATAGCAATCAGCCCCAGCATTTT; cdr3_aa: CASSLGLDSNQPQHF
v_call: TRBV11-3; d_call: -; clone_size: -; j_call: TRBJ2-7; cdr3_nt: TGTGCCAGCAGCGAGGGGGACTACCCCTACGAGCAGTACTTC; cdr3_aa: CASSEGDYPYEQYF
v_call: TRBV21-1; d_call: -; clone_size: -; j_call: TRBJ2-1; cdr3_nt: TGTGCCAGCAGCGAACGGTGCGGGGTCCGCCGGTTCTTC; cdr3_aa: CASSERCGVRRFF
v_call: TRBV5-1; d_call: -; clone_size: medium-sized; j_call: TRBJ2-1; cdr3_nt: TGCGCCAGCAGCTTGGTGTCAGACAATGAGCAGTTCTTC; cdr3_aa: CASSLVSDNEQFF
v_call: TRBV9; d_call: -; clone_size: few; j_call: TRBJ1-1; cdr3_nt: TGTGCCAGCAGCGTGGGCGGGTCAGGGAACACTGAAGCTTTCTTT; cdr3_aa: CASSVGGSGNTEAFF
v_call: TRBV25-1; d_call: TRBD1; clone_size: -; j_call: TRBJ1-1; cdr3_nt: TGTGCCAGCCGGACAGGGTATGGCGCTGAAGCTTTCTTT; cdr3_aa: CASRTGYGAEAFF
v_call: TRBV6-5; d_call: -; clone_size: -; j_call: TRBJ1-5; cdr3_nt: TGTGCCAGCAATATGGACGGGGATCAGCCCCAGCATTTT; cdr3_aa: CASNMDGDQPQHF
v_call: TRBV13; d_call: TRBD1; clone_size: -; j_call: TRBJ2-6; cdr3_nt: TGTGCCAGCAACGGACAGGGGCGCTCTGGGGCCAACGTCCTGACTTTC; cdr3_aa: CASNGQGRSGANVLTF
v_call: TRBV3-1/TRBV3-2; d_call: -; clone_size: -; j_call: TRBJ1-1; cdr3_nt: TGTGCCAGCAGCTCGCGGGGGATGAACACTGAAGCTTTCTTT; cdr3_aa: CASSSRGMNTEAFF
v_call: TRBV19; d_call: -; clone_size: -; j_call: TRBJ1-5; cdr3_nt: TGTGCCAGTAGCGAAGTTAGCAATCAGCCCCAGCATTTT; cdr3_aa: CASSEVSNQPQHF
v_call: TRBV19; d_call: -; clone_size: few; j_call: TRBJ1-2; cdr3_nt: TGTGCCAGTAGTGTCGGGACAAACACCTATGGCTACACCTTC; cdr3_aa: CASSVGTNTYGYTF
v_call: TRBV5-1; d_call: -; clone_size: -; j_call: TRBJ2-7; cdr3_nt: TGCGCCAGCAGCTTGGCAGGCAGCTCCTACGAGCAGTACTTC; cdr3_aa: CASSLAGSSYEQYF
v_call: TRBV7-9; d_call: -; clone_size: few; j_call: TRBJ2-2; cdr3_nt: TGTGCCAGCAGCGACAGTAACACCGGGGAGCTGTTTTTT; cdr3_aa: CASSDSNTGELFF
v_call: TRBV2; d_call: -; clone_size: -; j_call: TRBJ1-1; cdr3_nt: TGTGCCAGCAGTCTCCGAAGTCTCGACACTGAAGCTTTCTTT; cdr3_aa: CASSLRSLDTEAFF
v_call: TRBV7-9; d_call: -; clone_size: -; j_call: TRBJ1-1; cdr3_nt: TGTGCCAGCAGCCTGCAGAACCCAAACACTGAAGCTTTCTTT; cdr3_aa: CASSLQNPNTEAFF
v_call: TRBV5-6; d_call: -; clone_size: -; j_call: TRBJ1-1; cdr3_nt: TGTGCCAGCAGCCTTAACATGAACACTGAAGCTTTCTTT; cdr3_aa: CASSLNMNTEAFF
v_call: TRBV19; d_call: -; clone_size: -; j_call: TRBJ2-7; cdr3_nt: TGTGCCAGTAGTTTCTTAGGGGGGATGAGCGACGAGCAGTACTTC; cdr3_aa: CASSFLGGMSDEQYF
v_call: TRBV6-5; d_call: -; clone_size: -; j_call: TRBJ2-7; cdr3_nt: TGTGCCAGCAGTTCCGTCGAGGGCCTACACTACGAGCAGTACTTC; cdr3_aa: CASSSVEGLHYEQYF
v_call: TRBV7-2; d_call: TRBD2; clone_size: -; j_call: TRBJ2-1; cdr3_nt: TGTGCCAGCAGCTTCCTAGCGGGAGTTTACAATGAGCAGTTCTTC; cdr3_aa: CASSFLAGVYNEQFF
v_call: TRBV5-1; d_call: -; clone_size: -; j_call: TRBJ2-7; cdr3_nt: TGCGCCAGCAGCTTGGCGATGGTAGGCTACGAGCAGTACTTC; cdr3_aa: CASSLAMVGYEQYF
v_call: TRBV5-1; d_call: TRBD1; clone_size: -; j_call: TRBJ2-7; cdr3_nt: TGCGCCAGCAAGGAACAGGGGGCCTACGAGCAGTACTTC; cdr3_aa: CASKEQGAYEQYF
v_call: TRBV28; d_call: TRBD1; clone_size: -; j_call: TRBJ2-4; cdr3_nt: TGTGCCAGCGAAACCCCGGGACAGGGGGCGAACATTCAGTACTTC; cdr3_aa: CASETPGQGANIQYF
v_call: TRBV18; d_call: TRBD2; clone_size: -; j_call: TRBJ2-5; cdr3_nt: TGTGCCAGCTCACCAGCGACTAGCGGGAACCAAGAGACCCAGTACTTC; cdr3_aa: CASSPATSGNQETQYF
v_call: TRBV15; d_call: -; clone_size: -; j_call: TRBJ1-1; cdr3_nt: TGTGCCACCAGCAGAGAAGACGGGGTTGAAGCTTTCTTT; cdr3_aa: CATSREDGVEAFF
v_call: TRBV15; d_call: TRBD1; clone_size: -; j_call: TRBJ1-5; cdr3_nt: TGTGCCACCAGCAGAGGTACAGGGGGAAGGGGTAATCAGCCCCAGCATTTT; cdr3_aa: CATSRGTGGRGNQPQHF
v_call: TRBV3-1/TRBV3-2; d_call: TRBD1; clone_size: -; j_call: TRBJ1-2; cdr3_nt: TGTGCCAGCAGCCAAGAGTTCGACAGGGGTGGCTACACCTTC; cdr3_aa: CASSQEFDRGGYTF
v_call: TRBV9; d_call: -; clone_size: -; j_call: TRBJ2-1; cdr3_nt: TGTGCCAGCAGCGTAGGGGGTACCTACAATGAGCAGTTCTTC; cdr3_aa: CASSVGGTYNEQFF
v_call: TRBV30; d_call: TRBD2; clone_size: -; j_call: TRBJ2-1; cdr3_nt: TGTGCCTGGCGGGACTACTACTCCTACAATGAGCAGTTCTTC; cdr3_aa: CAWRDYYSYNEQFF
v_call: TRBV11-2; d_call: TRBD2; clone_size: -; j_call: TRBJ2-1; cdr3_nt: TGTGCCAGCAGAACTAGCGCTACTCAGGGTGAGCAGTTCTTC; cdr3_aa: CASRTSATQGEQFF
v_call: TRBV4-1; d_call: TRBD1; clone_size: few; j_call: TRBJ2-7; cdr3_nt: TGCGCCAGCAGCCAAGATCAGGGGGCGACCTACGAGCAGTACTTC; cdr3_aa: CASSQDQGATYEQYF
v_call: TRBV11-1; d_call: TRBD2; clone_size: -; j_call: TRBJ2-2; cdr3_nt: TGTGCCAGCAGCTTAGCCAGACTAGCGGGAGAGACCGGGGAGCTGTTTTTT; cdr3_aa: CASSLARLAGETGELFF
v_call: TRBV7-7; d_call: -; clone_size: -; j_call: TRBJ2-3; cdr3_nt: TGTGCCAGCAGCTTGGCAGAAGCAGATACGCAGTATTTT; cdr3_aa: CASSLAEADTQYF
v_call: TRBV5-1; d_call: TRBD1; clone_size: -; j_call: TRBJ2-1; cdr3_nt: TGCGCCAGCAGCCTGGGACAGGTCTCCTACAATGAGCAGTTCTTC; cdr3_aa: CASSLGQVSYNEQFF
v_call: TRBV10-3; d_call: -; clone_size: -; j_call: TRBJ2-7; cdr3_nt: TGTGCCATCAGTGAGTCTATGGGTTCCTACGAGCAGTACTTC; cdr3_aa: CAISESMGSYEQYF
v_call: TRBV18; d_call: -; clone_size: few; j_call: TRBJ1-1; cdr3_nt: TGTGCCAGCTCACACTCTCAGAACACTGAAGCTTTCTTT; cdr3_aa: CASSHSQNTEAFF
v_call: TRBV10-3; d_call: TRBD2; clone_size: -; j_call: TRBJ2-2; cdr3_nt: TGTGCCATCACCTCCGGGGGTAGCGGGAGGCCCACCGGGGAGCTGTTTTTT; cdr3_aa: CAITSGGSGRPTGELFF
v_call: TRBV6-5; d_call: -; clone_size: -; j_call: TRBJ2-7; cdr3_nt: TGTGCCAGCAGTTCCGTCGCGGCCAGCTCCTACGAGCAGTACTTC; cdr3_aa: CASSSVAASSYEQYF